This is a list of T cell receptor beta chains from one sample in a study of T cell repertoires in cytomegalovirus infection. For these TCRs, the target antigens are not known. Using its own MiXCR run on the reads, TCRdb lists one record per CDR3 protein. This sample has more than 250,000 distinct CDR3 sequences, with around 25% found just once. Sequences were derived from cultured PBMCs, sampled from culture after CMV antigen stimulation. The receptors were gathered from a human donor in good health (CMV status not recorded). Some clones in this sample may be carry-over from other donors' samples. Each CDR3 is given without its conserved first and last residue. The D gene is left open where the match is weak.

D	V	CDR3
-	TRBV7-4	ASTSGEGPGGGYT
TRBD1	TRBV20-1	SAIDRAGTEAF
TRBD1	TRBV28	ASRTPGTGINEQY
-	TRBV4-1	ASSFGQQANEQY
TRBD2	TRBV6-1	ASSAAVAGYTDTQY
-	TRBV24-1	ATSDRANTEAF
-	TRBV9	ASSVVAGGHQSGANVLT
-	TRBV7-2	ASSLGRHTDTQY
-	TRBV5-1	ASSFGLQDTQY
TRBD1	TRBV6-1	ASSRGAGGSDNSPLH
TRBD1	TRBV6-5	ASSNGDRYGYT
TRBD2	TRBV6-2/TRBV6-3	ASSTTSGRTDTQY
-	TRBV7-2	ASSLGGYPGAGELF
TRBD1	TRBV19	ASSDYRGRLETQY
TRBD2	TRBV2	ASNALAGGRADTQY
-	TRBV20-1	SASQGWEKLF
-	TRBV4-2	ASSPEGGRGTEAF
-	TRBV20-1	STTPWQIYTEAF
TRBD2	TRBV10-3	AISGTGTSGRAKTFADTQY
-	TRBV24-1	ATSDSSNTEAF
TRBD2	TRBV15	ATSRAGTSGRSNTGELF
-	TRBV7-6	ASSLVASADNEQF
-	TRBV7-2	ASSPAVRDPRPAEQF
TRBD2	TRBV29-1	SGVSGARNEQF
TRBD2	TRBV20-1	SASDTSGRSNEQF
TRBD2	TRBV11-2	ASQEGLVKY
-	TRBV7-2	ASSLVGSGFSSYEQY
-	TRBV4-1	ASSQDWQGANTEAF
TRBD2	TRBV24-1	ATSDPASSGSSYNEQF
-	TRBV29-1	SVVEGIDTEAF
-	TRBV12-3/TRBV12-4	ASSFTWGVLAKNIQY
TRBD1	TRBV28	ASSSQGNSPLH
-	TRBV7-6	ASSSRAGYEQY
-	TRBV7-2	ASSRAPGTEAF
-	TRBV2	ASSPQRRGSYEQY
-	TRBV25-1	ASSENFYWGHTDTQY
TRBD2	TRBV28	ASTPGGVAGYNEQF
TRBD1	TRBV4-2	ASSRQGDRADTQY